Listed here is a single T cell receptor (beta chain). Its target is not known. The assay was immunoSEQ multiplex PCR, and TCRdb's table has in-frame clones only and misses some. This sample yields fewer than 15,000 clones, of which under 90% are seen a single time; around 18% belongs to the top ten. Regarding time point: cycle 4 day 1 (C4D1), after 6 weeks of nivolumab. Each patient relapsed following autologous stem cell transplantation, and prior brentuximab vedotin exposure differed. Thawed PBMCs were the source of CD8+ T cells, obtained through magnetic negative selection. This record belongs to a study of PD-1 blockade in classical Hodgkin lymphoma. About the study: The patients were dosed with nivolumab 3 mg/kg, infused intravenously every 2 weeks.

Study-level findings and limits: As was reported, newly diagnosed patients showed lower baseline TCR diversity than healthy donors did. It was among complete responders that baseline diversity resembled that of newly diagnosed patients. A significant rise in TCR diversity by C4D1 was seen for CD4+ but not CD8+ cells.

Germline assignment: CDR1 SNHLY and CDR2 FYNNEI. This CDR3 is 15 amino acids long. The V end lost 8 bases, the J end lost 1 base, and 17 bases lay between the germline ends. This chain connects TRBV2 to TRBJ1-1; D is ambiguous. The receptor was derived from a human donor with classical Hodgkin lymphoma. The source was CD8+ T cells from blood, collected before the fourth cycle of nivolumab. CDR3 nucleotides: TGTGCCAGCGCGGAAAGTGTGGCGGAGAACACTGAAGCTTTCTTT. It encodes CASAESVAENTEAFF.